These 9 T cell receptor beta chains were sequenced from one sample in a study of T cell changes during pregnancy in multiple sclerosis. The data were produced by immunoSEQ multiplex PCR, yet TCRdb's version contains in-frame clones alone and is incomplete. The sample has tens of thousands of clones; more than 85% are singletons. This specimen was peripheral blood, taken before pregnancy. The origin of the receptors is a female donor with multiple sclerosis, enrolled in a pregnancy study.

This chain joins TRBV5-6 and TRBJ2-5; TRBD1 aligns across 10 bases. V shed 4 bases and J 4 bases; nucleotides not matched to a gene: 10. The CDR3 runs to 16 residues. In germline, CDR1 is SGHDT, CDR2 YYEEEE. CDR3 sequence reads: CASSRTDRGLTETQYF. Written as DNA, the CDR3 is TGTGCCAGCAGCCGCACGGACAGGGGGTTGACAGAGACCCAGTACTTC. The full variable domain, its missing parts supplied by reference TRBV5-6 and TRBJ2-5, is DAGVTQSPTHLIKTRGQQVTLRCSPKSGHDTVSWYQQALGQGPQFIFQYYEEEERQRGNFPDRFSGHQFPNYSSELNVNALLLGDSALYLCASSRTDRGLTETQYFGPGTRLLVL.

The chain has TRBV19 and TRBJ1-2; 7 nucleotides line up with TRBD1. Germline trimming cut 6 bases from V and 4 bases from J; bases unmatched to any gene: 11. This CDR3 is built from 15 residues. Germline V CDR1 and CDR2: LNHDA, SQIVND (reference sequence). The CDR3 here is CASSDTGDTGYGYTF. The CDR3 DNA is TGTGCCAGTAGCGACACAGGGGATACGGGCTATGGCTACACCTTC. The full variable domain, rest sourced from reference TRBV19 and TRBJ1-2, is DGGITQSPKYLFRKEGQNVTLSCEQNLNHDAMYWYRQDPGQGLRLIYYSQIVNDFQKGDIAEGYSVSREKKESFPLTVTSAQKNPTAFYLCASSDTGDTGYGYTFGSGTRLTVV.

The gene calls are TRBV13 and TRBJ2-1, with 14 nucleotides matching TRBD2. Germline CDR1 PRHDT, CDR2 FYEKMQ (reference sequence). The trim removed 7 bases at V and 9 bases at J, leaving 17 bases unmatched. This CDR3 is 18 amino acids long. The CDR3 nucleotides read TGTGCCAGCACCTTCCGCTGGGGGACTAGCGGGAGAGGGGCTGAGCAGTTCTTC. This gives the protein CASTFRWGTSGRGAEQFF.

The chain couples TRBV7-2 to TRBJ1-2, with D uncertain. Germline V gene data show CDR1 as SGHTA and CDR2 as FQGNSA. This CDR3 is 15 amino acids long. V was shortened by 2 bases and J by 5 bases, with 15 bases between the two germline ends. The chain's CDR3 is CASSLPAGLGYGYTF. CDR3 nucleotides: TGTGCCAGCAGCTTACCTGCCGGACTGGGGTATGGCTACACCTTC.

This clone has only a few counts. This rearrangement joins TRBV2 to TRBJ2-7; the match to TRBD1 covers 8 bases. This CDR3 spans 13 amino acids. J gave up 7 bases and V 6 bases, and 8 bases lay outside the gene matches. Germline CDR1 and CDR2: SNHLY and FYNNEI. CDR3 DNA sequence: TGTGCCAGCAGGGCGGGACAGGTACGAGAGCAGTACTTC. This translates into CASRAGQVREQYF.

This clone occurred a few times. V and J are TRBV6-5 and TRBJ1-3, with D possibly TRBD1 on 6 matching bases. V was trimmed by 6 bases and J by 4 bases, leaving 16 bases between them. This CDR3 is 15 amino acids long. CDR1 and CDR2 (germline): MNHEY, SVGAGI. The CDR3 DNA reads TGTGCCAGCAGGCCTACAGGGAAAAGAGGAAACACCATATATTTT. Translating it yields CASRPTGKRGNTIYF.

V usage is TRBV5-8 and J usage is TRBJ2-5; TRBD2 matches at 10 bases. Germline V gene data show CDR1 as SGHTS and CDR2 as YDEGEE. CDR3 length equals 16 residues. V trimming: 5 bases; J trimming: 5 bases; junction bases outside the gene matches: 12. The CDR3: CASRRAGGPVQETQYF. The CDR3 DNA reads as TGTGCCAGCAGGAGAGCGGGAGGGCCGGTACAGGAGACCCAGTACTTC.

The V call is TRBV18, the J call TRBJ1-5; D remains ambiguous. CDR1 and CDR2 from the germline V gene are KGHSH and LQKENI. The CDR3 covers 13 residues. V lost 4 bases to trimming and J lost 2 bases, with 6 bases between them. The CDR3 nucleotides read TGTGCCAGCTCACGGGGAGGCAATCAGCCCCAGCATTTT. Translating gives CASSRGGNQPQHF.

This clone was seen more than once but under ten times. The V and J genes are TRBV29-1 and TRBJ1-1; D is perhaps TRBD1 (6 bases). CDR1 SQVTM and CDR2 ANQGSEA come from the germline V gene. The V end was cut by 5 bases, the J end by 5 bases, with 18 bases between. This CDR3 is built from 14 residues. This CDR3 reads CSVSTGSVGTEAFF. Written as DNA, the CDR3 is TGCAGCGTTTCCACAGGGAGTGTAGGGACTGAAGCTTTCTTT.